The present entry profiles one TCR beta chain with its context. As yet, its antigen is unknown. Scientists ran DNA taken from cultured CD4+ T cells through the Oncomine TCR Beta short-read assay for sequencing. TCRdb re-derived calls from the PCR reads in MiXCR, one entry per CDR3 protein. Here the sample spans about 24,000 distinct CDR3 sequences, about 60% being singletons. Documented treatment: approximately nine-day PBMC culture with coronavirus spike peptide pools or control peptides (ViraFEST assay). These data come from a study of vaccination and CD4 T cells after COVID-19. About the research overall: Stimulation used overlapping spike peptides from SARS-CoV-2, HCoV-NL63, HCoV-OC43 and HCoV-229E.

Between the trimmed V and J ends, which lost 4 bases and 10 bases, there was a span of 21 bases. Germline V CDR1 and CDR2: KGHDR, SFDVKD. The CDR3 loop spans 15 amino acids. The sequence derives from a human donor who had recovered from COVID-19. The V and J genes are TRBV24-1 and TRBJ1-2; D possibly corresponds to TRBD1 (5 bases). Sequenced input: CD4+ T cells from blood, cultured in vitro. CDR3 sequence reads: CATSEPSGTQGDYTF. The CDR3 region has the DNA TGTGCCACCAGTGAGCCATCCGGGACTCAAGGGGACTACACCTTC.